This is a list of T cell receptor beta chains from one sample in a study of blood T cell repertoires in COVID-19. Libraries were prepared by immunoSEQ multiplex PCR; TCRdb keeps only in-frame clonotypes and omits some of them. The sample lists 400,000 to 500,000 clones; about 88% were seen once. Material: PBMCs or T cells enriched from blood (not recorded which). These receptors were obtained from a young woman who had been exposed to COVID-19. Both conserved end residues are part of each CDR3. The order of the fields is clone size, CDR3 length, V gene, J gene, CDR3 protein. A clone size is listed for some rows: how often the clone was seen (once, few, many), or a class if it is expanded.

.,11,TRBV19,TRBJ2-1,CASTTSNEQFF
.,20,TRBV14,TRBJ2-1,CASSQEGGLAGGSSYNEQFF
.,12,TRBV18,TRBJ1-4,CASSPINEKLFF
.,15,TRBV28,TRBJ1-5,CASSLMEKGNQPQHF
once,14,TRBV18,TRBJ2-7,CASSEQGRGYEQYF
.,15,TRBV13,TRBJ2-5,CASSSTQGLQETQYF
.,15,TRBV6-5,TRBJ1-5,CASSYRTDSNQPQHF
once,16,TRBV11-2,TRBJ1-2,CASSLRGGRLNYGYTF
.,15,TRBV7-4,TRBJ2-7,CASSLSERTIYEQYF
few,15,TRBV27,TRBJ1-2,CASSLSLRGLNGYTF
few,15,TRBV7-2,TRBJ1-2,CASSLGTGESDGYTF
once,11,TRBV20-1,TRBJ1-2,CSATKEAGYTF
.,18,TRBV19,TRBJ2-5,CASSIDAPHLAGVKTQYF
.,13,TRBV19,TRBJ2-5,CASSIVGDEAQYF
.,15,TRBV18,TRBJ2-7,CASSPGGEKAYEQYF
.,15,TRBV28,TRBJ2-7,CASSPWRAVTYEQYF
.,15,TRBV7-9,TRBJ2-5,CASSQPQGYRETQYF
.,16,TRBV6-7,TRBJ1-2,CASSHETDSIIYGYTF
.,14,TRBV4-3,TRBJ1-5,CASSQDRGGQPQHF
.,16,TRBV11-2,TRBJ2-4,CASSPRRGILKNIQYF
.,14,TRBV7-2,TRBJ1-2,CASSLTSQGSGYTF
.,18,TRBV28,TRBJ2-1,CASSSGTSGSLGNNEQFF
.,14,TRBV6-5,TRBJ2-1,CASHSRSSYNEQFF
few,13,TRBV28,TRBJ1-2,CASSLGQGYGYTF
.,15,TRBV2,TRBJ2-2,CASNMRQGGSGELFF
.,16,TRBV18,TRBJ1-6,CASSPTRGKWDSPLHF
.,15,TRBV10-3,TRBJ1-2,CAISDGTEIYYGYTF
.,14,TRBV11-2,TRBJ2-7,CASTYSQGSYEQYF
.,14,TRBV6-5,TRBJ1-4,CASSYGQSNEKLFF
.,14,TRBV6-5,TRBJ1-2,CASSIGGANYGYTF
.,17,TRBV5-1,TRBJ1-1,CASSFTGGLLLDTEAFF
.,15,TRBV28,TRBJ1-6,CASSSPDRPDSPLHF
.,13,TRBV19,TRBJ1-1,CASRASGGTEAFF
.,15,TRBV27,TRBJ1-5,CASSLYRGGNQPQHF
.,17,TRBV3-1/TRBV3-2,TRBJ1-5,CASSQAGLGQLDQPQHF
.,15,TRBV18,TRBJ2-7,CASSTGVVVRSEQYF